These 32 T cell receptor beta chains were all obtained from the same sample, sequenced in a study of T cell responses to AZD1222 COVID-19 vaccine. Clones were sequenced by immunoSEQ multiplex PCR, and TCRdb holds only the in-frame ones, with some missing. This sample yields 150,000 or so clones, of which under 95% are seen a single time; around 1% belongs to the top ten. Here the sequenced sample was peripheral blood, taken 28 days after the second AZD1222 dose. All receptors come from an adult who received the AZD1222 COVID-19 vaccine.

The rearrangement links TRBV19 to TRBJ1-5, with D maybe TRBD1 (5 bases). Germline V CDR1 and CDR2: LNHDA, SQIVND (reference sequence). There are 15 residues in the CDR3. Trimming shortened V by 3 bases and J by 0 bases, and 9 bases separated the two germline ends. CDR3: CASSIDSNSNQPQHF. The CDR3 region has the DNA TGTGCCAGTAGTATTGACAGTAATAGCAATCAGCCCCAGCATTTT.

The chain combines TRBV30 with TRBJ1-2; D gene uncertain. With 5 bases removed from V and 7 bases from J, the gap between germline ends came to 14 bases. The germline V gene encodes CDR1 GTSNPN and CDR2 SVGIG (reference sequence). The CDR3 extends over 12 amino acids. CDR3 sequence reads: CAWGPEFFGYTF. CDR3 coding DNA: TGTGCCTGGGGACCGGAATTCTTTGGCTACACCTTC.

A few counts support this clone. The chain uses TRBV9 and TRBJ1-3; D is ambiguous. The CDR3 totals 15 residues. Germline V lookup: CDR1 SGDLS, CDR2 YYNGEE. Between the trimmed V and J ends, which lost 0 bases and 1 base, there was a span of 8 bases. Here the CDR3 reads CASSVGRTSGNTIYF. The CDR3 region has the DNA TGTGCCAGCAGCGTAGGGAGGACTTCTGGAAACACCATATATTTT.

The chain recombines TRBV7-9 with TRBJ1-2; D ambiguous. This CDR3 is built from 14 residues. V gave up 1 base and J gave up 4 bases, with 10 bases separating them. Germline CDR1 and CDR2: SEHNR and FQNEAQ (reference sequence). The CDR3 protein is CASSLERVTYGYTF. The CDR3 DNA sequence: TGTGCCAGCAGCTTAGAGCGGGTTACCTATGGCTACACCTTC.

The chain uses TRBV9 and TRBJ2-5; D assignment may be TRBD1 or TRBD2 (6 bases each). V was cut by 0 bases and J by 5 bases, with 14 bases left in between. CDR1 is SGDLS, CDR2 YYNGEE, per germline. This CDR3 is 15 amino acids long. This CDR3 reads CASSVGGALEETQYF. The CDR3 DNA reads as TGTGCCAGCAGCGTAGGGGGGGCGCTGGAGGAGACCCAGTACTTC.

This clone showed up just once. The chain combines TRBV9 with TRBJ1-1; no clear D gene. Trimming shortened V by 1 base and J by 0 bases, and 7 bases separated the two germline ends. CDR3 length: 14 amino acids. CDR1 SGDLS and CDR2 YYNGEE come from the germline V gene. The CDR3 DNA follows: TGTGCCAGCAGCGTACGAGGGCTGAACACTGAAGCTTTCTTT. The encoded protein is CASSVRGLNTEAFF.

CDR3 sequence (DNA): TGTGCCAGCAGCCTCGAGACAGGACAAGAGACCCAGTACTTC. It yields the protein CASSLETGQETQYF. The V gene is TRBV3-1 (or the pseudogene TRBV3-2), the J gene TRBJ2-5, with D perhaps matching TRBD1 (6 bases). This CDR3 spans 14 amino acids. The germline V gene encodes CDR1 LGHDT and CDR2 YNNKEL (reference sequence). V lost 4 bases and J lost 2, with 11 bases in between.

This clone was found once. The genes are TRBV7-9 and TRBJ2-7; D is uncertain. Germline V gives CDR1 SEHNR, CDR2 FQNEAQ (reference sequence). CDR3 length: 17 residues. Trimming removed 1 base at V and 4 bases at J, with 20 bases between. This chain's CDR3 is CASSLGVIAGGVYEQYF. The CDR3, as DNA: TGTGCCAGCAGCTTAGGGGTAATAGCCGGTGGGGTATACGAGCAGTACTTC.

The V call is TRBV10-1, the J call TRBJ1-2; 10 bases fit TRBD1. Germline trimming cut 2 bases from V and 4 bases from J; bases unmatched to any gene: 4. The CDR3 is 15 amino acids. Germline V gives CDR1 WNHNN, CDR2 SYGVQD (reference sequence). CDR3 amino acids: CASSEDRGRIYGYTF. DNA of the CDR3: TGCGCCAGCAGTGAGGACAGGGGGCGGATCTATGGCTACACCTTC.

The rearrangement links TRBV3-1 (or the pseudogene TRBV3-2) to TRBJ2-1; D unresolved. Trimming took 2 bases from V and 4 from J, leaving 6 bases between them. CDR1 is LGHDT, CDR2 YNNKEL, per germline (reference sequence). The CDR3 sequence is 13 residues long. The CDR3 sequence is CASSQRGYNEQFF. The DNA for the CDR3 is TGTGCCAGCAGCCAAAGAGGTTACAATGAGCAGTTCTTC.

V and J are TRBV5-4 and TRBJ1-1; 9 positions match TRBD1. The CDR3 is 16 amino acids. J lost 4 bases, V lost 4 bases, and 11 bases had no gene match. Per the germline V gene, CDR1 is SGHNT and CDR2 is YYREEE (reference sequence). CDR3 in amino acids: CASSPVALQGATEAFF. The CDR3 DNA sequence: TGTGCCAGCAGCCCTGTGGCCTTACAGGGGGCCACTGAAGCTTTCTTT.

This sequence joins TRBV28 and TRBJ2-7; D might be TRBD2 (5 bases). This CDR3 has 12 residues. Germline-derived CDR1 and CDR2 are MDHEN and SYDVKM. Trimming removed 1 base from V and 12 bases from J, with 13 bases in between. CDR3: CASSLYRGTSYF. CDR3 nucleotide sequence: TGTGCCAGCAGTTTATATCGGGGAACATCGTACTTC.

The genes are TRBV19 and TRBJ1-1; TRBD1 might be the D (5 bases). Germline CDR1 LNHDA, CDR2 SQIVND (reference sequence). Trimming removed 1 base from V and 3 bases from J, with 18 bases in between. CDR3 length equals 17 residues. In DNA, the CDR3 is TGTGCCAGTAGTATAGCCTGGGCCCCCGCCAGGGACACTGAAGCTTTCTTT. Translated, it gives CASSIAWAPARDTEAFF.

This clone has only a few counts. The chain joins TRBV2 to TRBJ1-2; possible D gene TRBD1, 6 bases. V lost 4 bases and J lost 0, with 12 bases in between. Looked up from germline, CDR1 is SNHLY and CDR2 is FYNNEI. CDR3 length equals 15 residues. The CDR3 DNA reads as TGTGCCAGCAGTGCGACCGGGACATCTAACTATGGCTACACCTTC. This translates into CASSATGTSNYGYTF.

The rearrangement uses TRBV9 and TRBJ2-1; D not certain. The germline V and J ends were trimmed by 0 bases and 7 bases, with 14 bases remaining between them. The CDR3 extends over 15 amino acids. Per the germline V gene, CDR1 is SGDLS and CDR2 is YYNGEE. CDR3 amino acids: CASSVVGSSRNEQFF. The CDR3, as DNA: TGTGCCAGCAGCGTAGTAGGCAGTTCGCGGAATGAGCAGTTCTTC. The entire variable domain, with the rest obtained from reference TRBV9 and TRBJ2-1, is as follows: DSGVTQTPKHLITATGQRVTLRCSPRSGDLSVYWYQQSLDQGLQFLIQYYNGEERAKGNILERFSAQQFPDLHSELNLSSLELGDSALYFCASSVVGSSRNEQFFGPGTRLTVL.

This chain joins TRBV5-1 and TRBJ1-1; maybe TRBD1 (5 bases). Trimming stripped 4 bases from V and 5 bases from J, with 12 bases between. Germline loops: CDR1 SGHRS, CDR2 YFSETQ. The CDR3 is 13 amino acids. CDR3 DNA: TGCGCCAGCAGCCGGGGGTATGGGACTGAAGCTTTCTTT. Translating it yields CASSRGYGTEAFF.

The chain joins TRBV18 to TRBJ1-1; 8 bases match TRBD1. Trimming removed 0 bases from V and 7 bases from J; junction bases left unmatched: 1. The CDR3 extends over 13 amino acids. CDR1 is KGHSH, CDR2 LQKENI, per germline. Here the CDR3 reads CASSPPGQGEAFF. As DNA, the CDR3 is TGTGCCAGCTCACCACCTGGACAGGGTGAAGCTTTCTTT.

V and J are TRBV12-3 or TRBV12-4 and TRBJ1-2; unclear D gene. Trimming removed 6 bases at V and 8 bases at J, with 13 bases between. CDR3 length: 12 residues. CDR3 protein: CASRMTVGGYTF. The CDR3 DNA sequence: TGTGCCAGCAGAATGACCGTCGGCGGCTACACCTTC.

This clone was seen only once. The chain is built from TRBV2 and TRBJ2-3; possible D gene TRBD2, 5 bases. Trimming took 4 bases from V and 0 from J, leaving 8 bases between them. CDR1 is SNHLY, CDR2 FYNNEI, per germline. The CDR3 runs 14 residues. CDR3 bases: TGTGCCAGCAGTGCGACGGGGAGCACAGATACGCAGTATTTT. It translates to CASSATGSTDTQYF.

This chain joins TRBV29-1 and TRBJ1-1; no definite D call. The CDR3 runs to 12 residues. V was clipped by 7 bases and J by 0 bases, with 9 bases between them. Germline lookup yields CDR1 SQVTM and CDR2 ANQGSEA. The CDR3 DNA is TGCAGCGCTCGGAGATTGAACACTGAAGCTTTCTTT. Its translation: CSARRLNTEAFF.

The chain has TRBV10-3 and TRBJ2-7; D not certain. The V end lost 4 bases, the J end lost 3 bases, and 13 bases lay between the germline ends. The germline CDR1 and CDR2 sequences are ENHRY and SYGVKD. The CDR3 length is 14 residues. The CDR3 spells CAISVGFVGYEQYF. CDR3 nucleotide sequence: TGTGCCATCAGTGTTGGCTTTGTGGGCTACGAGCAGTACTTC.

The gene calls are TRBV6-1 and TRBJ2-2, with TRBD2 matching 10 bases. V trimming: 2 bases; J trimming: 4 bases; junction bases outside the gene matches: 1. CDR3 length: 15 residues. In germline, CDR1 is MNHNS, CDR2 SASEGT. CDR3 DNA sequence: TGTGCCAGCAGTGAACTAGCGGGAGCCACCGGGGAGCTGTTTTTT. Protein product: CASSELAGATGELFF.

The chain combines TRBV2 with TRBJ2-5; D might be TRBD1 or TRBD2, each matching 5 bases. Germline V lookup: CDR1 SNHLY, CDR2 FYNNEI. The V and J ends lost 4 bases and 5 bases respectively, with 20 bases between them. This CDR3 has 16 amino acids. The CDR3 protein is CASSARDGRTSETQYF. CDR3 nucleotide sequence: TGTGCCAGCAGTGCACGGGACGGACGGACCAGTGAGACCCAGTACTTC.

The chain carries TRBV6-5 and TRBJ2-7; weak D call: TRBD1 (5 bases). Germline V lookup: CDR1 MNHEY, CDR2 SVGAGI. CDR3 length equals 15 residues. V was cut by 0 bases and J by 2 bases, with 11 bases left in between. The CDR3 sequence: CASSYSTKGPYEQYF. Written as DNA, the CDR3 is TGTGCCAGCAGTTACTCGACCAAGGGGCCCTACGAGCAGTACTTC.

CDR3 loop: CASSKSEGLNTEAFF. CDR3 sequence (DNA): TGTGCCAGCAGCAAAAGTGAGGGCCTGAACACTGAAGCTTTCTTT. The chain is built from TRBV21-1 and TRBJ1-1. TRBV21-1 is a pseudogene. The CDR3 covers 15 residues.

The gene calls are TRBV28 and TRBJ1-4, with a weak D call TRBD1 (5 bases). Trimming shortened V by 10 bases and J by 0 bases, and 15 bases separated the two germline ends. The CDR3 is 15 residues long. Germline V gene sequence: CDR1 MDHEN, CDR2 SYDVKM. CDR3 nucleotides: TGTGCCATCAGGTCGGCGGGGGCAACTAATGAAAAACTGTTTTTT. This codes for CAIRSAGATNEKLFF.

J is TRBJ2-7 and V is TRBV5-1; TRBD1 aligns across 9 bases. Germline V CDR1 and CDR2: SGHRS, YFSETQ. The V segment lost 2 bases and the J segment 6 bases; nucleotides outside the gene matches: 6. The CDR3 covers 14 residues. CDR3 DNA: TGCGCCAGCAGCTTCCCGGACAGGGGAGGCGAGCAGTACTTC. It translates to CASSFPDRGGEQYF.

The chain employs TRBV5-1 and TRBJ1-1, with D hard to call. The germline V and J ends were trimmed by 2 bases and 2 bases, with 10 bases remaining between them. Germline-derived CDR1 and CDR2 are SGHRS and YFSETQ. The CDR3 runs 14 residues. This CDR3 reads CASSFDTTNTEAFF. The CDR3 region has the DNA TGCGCCAGCAGCTTTGACACTACAAACACTGAAGCTTTCTTT.

J is TRBJ2-4 and V is TRBV6-5; D may be TRBD2 (6 bases). CDR1 is MNHEY, CDR2 SVGAGI, per germline. This CDR3 is built from 13 residues. V was pared by 7 bases and J by 7 bases, with 14 bases between. The CDR3 DNA reads as TGTGCCAGCAATAGTGGAGGGGAGAACATTCAGTACTTC. It translates to CASNSGGENIQYF.

The V call is TRBV2, the J call TRBJ1-1, with TRBD1 matching over 7 bases. Germline assignment: CDR1 SNHLY and CDR2 FYNNEI. The V gene end was trimmed by 6 bases and the J gene end by 12 bases; junction bases not matched to a gene: 10. The CDR3 extends over 12 amino acids. CDR3 loop: CASRDRAHTTFF. The CDR3 coding sequence is TGTGCCAGCAGAGACAGGGCTCATACGACTTTCTTT.

The rearrangement links TRBV4-2 to TRBJ1-2; D is unclear. The CDR3 has 16 residues. In germline, CDR1 is LGHNA, CDR2 YNFKEQ. Trimming cost V 0 bases and J 8 bases, with 19 bases left between them. The CDR3 nucleotides are TGTGCCAGCAGCCAAGATCGTAACCCAAACCCGGGCGGCTACACCTTC. Amino acid sequence: CASSQDRNPNPGGYTF.

This clone has just one count. V and J are TRBV28 and TRBJ1-5; the D is unclear. V lost 3 bases, J lost 0 bases, and 9 bases lay in between. The CDR3 contains 15 residues. Germline assignment: CDR1 MDHEN and CDR2 SYDVKM. This chain's CDR3 is CASSFIAVSNQPQHF. CDR3 sequence (DNA): TGTGCCAGCAGTTTCATTGCGGTTAGCAATCAGCCCCAGCATTTT. The full variable domain, its missing parts supplied by reference TRBV28 and TRBJ1-5, is DVKVTQSSRYLVKRTGEKVFLECVQDMDHENMFWYRQDPGLGLRLIYFSYDVKMKEKGDIPEGYSVSREKKERFSLILESASTNQTSMYLCASSFIAVSNQPQHFGDGTRLSIL.